Described below is a single T cell receptor (beta chain) sequence and its context. This clonotype was seen at least ten times. What antigen it recognizes has not been identified. Base qualities are not at hand, and no much larger clone is one base apart. The TCR beta CDR3 regions were amplified from RNA transcripts. The TCR CDR3 was subjected to a first round of RT-PCR using the HTBI primer set and the Qiagen OneStep RT-PCR kit. Libraries were constructed in a second round of multiplex PCR, after which size selection and purification were performed. Paired-end sequencing of the libraries was performed with 100 bp reads on an Illumina HiSeq2000. The authors' analysis ran thus. Raw data were processed with SOAPnuke, discarding reads with adapters, uncalled bases, mean Phred below 15, or no exact constant-primer or identifier match. High-quality paired reads were merged with COPE v1.2.5, and unique nucleotide sequences were defined as clonotypes. MiTCR v1.1 was used to align the clonotypes against IMGT TRBV, TRBD and TRBJ reference segments. Analysis was restricted to V-J combinations with a frequency above 0.0001, which covered roughly 99% of repertoires. The TCS score was defined as F50 (clonal expansion) divided by E x V (chaos), with BLOSUM62-based TCRdist calculated between CDR3 peptides within each V-J. Welch's t-statistics and random forest reduced several hundred V-J features to about 13, which were used in a naive Bayes classifier (R e1071). TCRdb cleaned the public reads at Q25 with fastp, built clones with MiXCR and kept in-frame beta chains. Rows matching on CDR3 protein sequence are summarized as one entry with the most common DNA and genes. None of the V and J calls come from the authors' own analysis; TCRdb made them. Recorded for this sample are around 290,000 distinct CDR3 sequences; approximately 15% of them occurred a single time. The ten largest account for approximately 7.9% of the sample.

The CDR3 covers 13 residues, taking in both the cysteine and the phenylalanine. Of the read, only the CDR3 DNA is kept; its 39 bases are in frame from base 1. Cut back by 4 bases and 2 bases, the V and J ends lie 9 bases apart. Taken from the germline V gene, the CDR1 and CDR2 loops are SGDLS and YYNGEE. A patient counted as having stable Graves' hyperthyroidism if no progression to ophthalmopathy occurred over 18 months of follow-up. Hyperthyroidism patients were newly diagnosed, with disease duration under 2 months, and aged 18 to 65 years. Patients with uncontrolled infections, other autoimmune diseases, pregnancy or lactation were excluded. Diagnoses were established on the basis of clinical symptoms, serum thyroxine and TRAb, thyroid ultrasound, and orbital computed tomography. PBMCs were separated from 7.5 to 10 ml of fresh peripheral blood using Ficoll-Paque density gradient centrifugation. Total RNA was extracted using Trizol reagent, and RNA quality was assessed on an Agilent 2100 Bioanalyzer.

This sample is drawn from a study of T cells in Graves' hyperthyroidism and ophthalmopathy (dated by TCRdb to between 2018 and 2020). As for the study more broadly: Peripheral blood was collected at initial diagnosis, before any treatment. To identify distinguishing TCR V-J signatures, a discovery cohort of around 100 patients was used, comprising 43 with Graves' ophthalmopathy and around 60 with stable Graves' hyperthyroidism. Prospective prediction of ophthalmopathy was tested in an independent validation cohort of 18 to 20 hyperthyroidism patients and some 17 patients who later progressed to ophthalmopathy. The approximately 98 discovery patients were randomly divided into training and test sets at a 7:3 ratio. In several Graves' hyperthyroidism patients, the study also compared T-cell repertoires from thyroid tissue with T-cell repertoires from blood. After sampling, hyperthyroidism patients received methimazole starting at 30 mg daily, and ophthalmopathy patients received high-dose intravenous methylprednisolone. TCR Vbeta CDR3 sequencing of 135 peripheral blood samples (under 45 ophthalmopathy, about 75 hyperthyroidism and roughly 17 progressor patients) is reported in the paper. Study-level results and caveats: Blood samples also contained most of the expanded thyroid clonotypes (frequency above 0.001), which suggests that blood repertoires may reflect thyroid immune responses. Ophthalmopathy was separated from stable hyperthyroidism by a 13 V-J signature model, with 85% to 90% sensitivity and about 81% specificity obtained in cross-validation and 80%/75% obtained in testing. Sample size was not statistically predetermined, and blinding of investigators to group allocation was not performed. In validation, progression to ophthalmopathy was predicted by the model with 55% to 71% sensitivity and around 75% specificity, a median of around 6.5 months before onset.

The rearranged chain carries TRBV9 and TRBJ1-2; the D gene assignment is ambiguous. This TCR was sampled from a woman between 35 and 50 years old with Graves' hyperthyroidism. Input material: blood. This receptor carries the CDR3 CASSPDVNYGYTF. The bases read TGTGCCAGCAGCCCAGATGTCAACTATGGCTACACCTTC.